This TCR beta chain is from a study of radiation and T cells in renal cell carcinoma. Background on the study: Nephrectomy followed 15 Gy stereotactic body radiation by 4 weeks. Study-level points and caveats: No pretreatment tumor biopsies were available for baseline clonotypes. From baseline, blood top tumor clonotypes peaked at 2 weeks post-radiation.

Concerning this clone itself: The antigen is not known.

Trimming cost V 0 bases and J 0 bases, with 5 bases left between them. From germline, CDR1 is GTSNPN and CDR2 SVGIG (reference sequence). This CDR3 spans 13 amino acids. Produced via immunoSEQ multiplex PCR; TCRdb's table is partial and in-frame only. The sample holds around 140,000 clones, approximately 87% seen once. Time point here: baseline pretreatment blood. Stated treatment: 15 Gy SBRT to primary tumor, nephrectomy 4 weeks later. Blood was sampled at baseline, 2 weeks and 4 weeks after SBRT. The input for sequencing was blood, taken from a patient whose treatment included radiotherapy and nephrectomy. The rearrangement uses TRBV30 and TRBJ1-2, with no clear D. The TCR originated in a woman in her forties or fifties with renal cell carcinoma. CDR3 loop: CAWSVSPNYGYTF. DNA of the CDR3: TGTGCCTGGAGTGTATCGCCTAACTATGGCTACACCTTC.